A few counts support the clone carrying this T cell receptor (beta chain). Its antigen is unknown. This entry comes from a study of molecular identifiers for immune sequencing clone quantification. Study as a whole: Four of five splits of RNA from around 18,000 or 91,000 naive CD8 cells were sequenced in replicates. Findings and caveats of the study: One cell's worth of spiked Jurkat TCR RNA was reportedly detectable among 850,000 to 1,000,000 naive cells. Identical TCR molecules that share a barcode could lead to an underestimation of highly expanded clone sizes.

One entry per CDR3 protein, called by TCRdb with MiXCR from the PCR reads. The repertoire holds about 640,000 distinct CDR3 sequences, roughly 21% seen once, with roughly 0.85% in the top ten. V lost 0 bases, J lost 8 bases, and 13 bases lay in between. The CDR3 has 14 residues. From germline, CDR1 is LGHNA and CDR2 YSLEER. The origin of this receptor is a human donor in good health. Some libraries in this study had Jurkat cell RNA spiked in. Material: naive CD8+ T cells from blood, with Jurkat cell RNA spiked in. Subset of the sample: FACS-sorted CD8+CD4-CCR7+CD45RA+ naive T cells. J is TRBJ1-1 and V is TRBV4-3, with unresolved D. In DNA form, the CDR3 reads TGCGCCAGCAGCCAAGATCGAAACTTAGGGGAAGCTTTCTTT. Translated: CASSQDRNLGEAFF.